This T cell receptor beta chain was obtained from a study of post-analysis software for immune sequencing data (dated by TCRdb to about 2015). Some background on the complete study: The recorded disease courses included relapsing-remitting, secondary progressive and progressive-relapsing multiple sclerosis, and some patients had no subtype annotation. The multiple sclerosis patient repertoires were compared with approximately 11 previously published healthy control repertoires from donors aged roughly 6 to 27 years. A subset of samples was prepared in parallel using single-end sample barcoding, then pooled and co-amplified after Illumina adapter ligation. On the study overall, not on this receptor specifically: Significantly higher frequencies in patients than in controls were found for a handful of TRBV segments, including TRBV5-6, TRBV5-1 and TRBV20-1. Compared with controls, multiple sclerosis patients had significantly lower normalized Chao1 diversity, a finding suggesting substantial peripheral T-cell clonal expansion. The multiple sclerosis patient group was slightly younger than the control group. Direct clustering with F measure revealed strong co-clustering of samples prepared in the same batch, which led to a batch-effect correction.

Libraries were constructed by PCR. The instrument given in TCRdb is Illumina HiSeq 2500. Unique molecular identifiers were incorporated into TCR beta cDNA libraries to reduce PCR and sequencing biases. Approximately 500,000 cDNA molecules were obtained for every 1 to 10 million input T cells, so each molecule roughly corresponded to one T cell. The patient libraries were prepared and sequenced with the same protocol used for the earlier healthy control dataset. Samples belonging to the same batch were prepared together, multiplexed and sequenced on a shared HiSeq lane. Per the authors' processing: MIGEC handled the raw barcoded reads, throwing out single-read molecular identifier groups before consensus assembly and CDR3 extraction. Clonotype tables were post-analysed with VDJtools, and diversity was normalized by down-sampling all datasets to the smallest sample size. In repertoire overlap clustering, CDR3 amino acid sequences, but not nucleotide sequences, were matched to correct batch-related cross-sample contamination. TCRdb passed the public sequencing reads through fastp at Q25 and MiXCR, retaining productive beta sequences. Rows merge per CDR3 protein into single entries with the most common DNA and genes. The V and J calls, along with clone size, are taken from TCRdb and not from the paper's own processing. For this sample the table gives about 820,000 distinct CDR3 sequences, of which approximately 53% were detected only once. Of the sample, roughly 4.4% falls within the top ten clones.

This clonotype appeared a few times. No antigen is known for it. Nothing much larger sits one base from this clone, and base qualities are not available. To demonstrate the VDJtools post-analysis software, TCR beta repertoires were profiled from the peripheral blood of 10 to 15 young patients with multiple sclerosis. The multiple sclerosis patients were children and adolescents between roughly 6 and 16 years of age. At the junction V is shortened by 3 bases and J by 3 bases, with 18 bases in between. The CDR3, cysteine through phenylalanine, is 15 amino acids long. The retained sequence is limited to the CDR3, 45 bases, with the frame set at the first base. CDR1 and CDR2, looked up from the germline V gene (reference sequence), are DFQATT and SNEGSKA.

Material for sequencing was blood. Rearrangement joined TRBV20-1 to TRBJ2-7; matching of 6 bases hints at TRBD2 as the D gene. The TCR was taken from a girl under 18 with multiple sclerosis. This receptor carries the CDR3 CSASQSGSPLYEQYF. The nucleotide sequence reads as follows: TGCAGTGCTAGTCAGTCCGGGAGCCCCCTCTACGAGCAGTACTTC.